This entry describes one T cell receptor beta chain. This specimen belongs to a study of regulatory T cells in long-lasting Graves disease. For TCR beta, libraries came from iRepertoire HTBI primers and Arm-PCR of CDR3 regions. TCRdb ran MiXCR on the multiplex PCR reads and lists one entry per CDR3 protein. The sample yields hundreds of thousands of distinct CDR3 sequences, around 16% seen once. The germline V gene encodes CDR1 MGHRA and CDR2 YSYEKL. The V end was cut by 0 bases, the J end by 1 base, with 7 bases between. CDR3 length: 14 amino acids. This sample's time point: newly diagnosed GD, antithyroid drugs for less than 3 months. Extracted PBMC RNA gave rise to the TCR library. This sample was shared with a second study, whose subject was T cells in Graves' hyperthyroidism and ophthalmopathy. This second study says: Carried out on the TCR CDR3, a first-round RT-PCR used the HTBI primer set. Within blood appeared most thyroid clonotypes that had expanded above 0.001.

The sequencing used peripheral blood mononuclear cells (PBMCs), collected at new diagnosis, from a patient treated with antithyroid drugs. The chain links TRBV4-1 to TRBJ2-7; D call uncertain. This receptor was identified in a woman aged 35 to 59 with Graves disease. The DNA of the CDR3 is TGCGCCAGCAGCCAAGATGACGGATCCTACGAGCAGTACTTC. Residues: CASSQDDGSYEQYF.